In its sample, the clone carrying this T cell receptor (beta chain) was seen many times. What it binds is unknown. The CDR3 is 13 amino acids. V dropped 6 bases and J dropped 5 bases, with 14 bases sitting between them. The CDR3 regions of TCR beta were amplified from RNA transcripts. First-round RT-PCR targeting the TCR CDR3 was performed with the HTBI primer set. TCRdb reanalysed the multiplex PCR reads using MiXCR and keeps one entry per CDR3 protein. This sample carries approximately 700,000 distinct CDR3 sequences, about 15% of them seen once, and the ten largest clones take over 7.5%. This sample was taken from a study of T cells in Graves' hyperthyroidism and ophthalmopathy. Points from the study as a whole: Ophthalmopathy, as predicted by the model, came a median 6.5 months after the prediction. Most clonotypes that expanded in the thyroid above 0.001 also showed up in blood.

The authors deemed Graves' hyperthyroidism stable absent ophthalmopathy progression within 18 months. From roughly 10 ml of fresh peripheral blood, PBMCs were isolated. V is TRBV12-3 or TRBV12-4 and J is TRBJ2-7, with D perhaps given as TRBD1 or TRBD2 (5 bases each). The receptor was isolated from a man aged 18-30 years with Graves' hyperthyroidism. Sequences were obtained from blood. In DNA form, the CDR3 reads TGTGCCAGCAGCCAAGGGGCGGGCCACGAGCAGTACTTC. This sequence encodes CASSQGAGHEQYF.